A single sample gave rise to the 26 T cell receptor beta chains below, sequenced in a study of blood T cell repertoires in COVID-19. TCRdb keeps only in-frame clones here, not all; method: immunoSEQ multiplex PCR. The sample lists some 300,000 clones; approximately 86% were seen once. Input material: peripheral blood. The receptors were gathered from a woman between 65 and 79 years old with COVID-19, enrolled during active disease.

The chain couples TRBV6-6 to TRBJ2-1; 11 nucleotides line up with TRBD2. V lost 5 bases to trimming and J lost 0 bases; unmatched junction nucleotides: 9. CDR3 size: 18 residues. The germline CDR1 and CDR2 sequences are MNHNY and SVGAGI (reference sequence). The CDR3: CASSLVAGGLSSYNEQFF. For the CDR3, the DNA is TGTGCCAGCAGTCTGGTAGCGGGGGGGCTTAGCTCCTACAATGAGCAGTTCTTC.

The gene calls are TRBV10-1 and TRBJ1-4, with 7 nucleotides matching TRBD1. Trimming at V came to 10 bases and at J to 3 bases, leaving 17 bases not matched to a gene. Germline V lookup: CDR1 WNHNN, CDR2 SYGVQD (reference sequence). This CDR3 region has 17 residues. The CDR3 region is CATDRDSVLVANEKLFF. CDR3 DNA sequence: TGCGCCACTGACAGGGATTCGGTACTGGTAGCTAATGAAAAACTGTTTTTT.

This clone is a singleton in its sample. The chain links TRBV6-4 to TRBJ2-1, with 11 bases aligning to TRBD2. The CDR3 covers 17 residues. CDR1 is MRHNA, CDR2 SNTAGT, per germline. The trim removed 6 bases at V and 3 bases at J, leaving 10 bases unmatched. For the CDR3, the DNA is TGTGCCAGCAGCCAAACACCGGGACTAGCGGACTACAATGAGCAGTTCTTC. This translates into CASSQTPGLADYNEQFF.

The V gene is TRBV4-2, the J gene TRBJ1-1; D ambiguous. Germline assignment: CDR1 LGHNA and CDR2 YNFKEQ. This CDR3 has 13 residues. V was clipped by 8 bases and J by 0 bases, with 10 bases between them. CDR3 sequence (DNA): TGTGCCAGCTCTTGGAGCATGAACACTGAAGCTTTCTTT. Amino acid sequence: CASSWSMNTEAFF.

This clone appeared a single time. The V call is TRBV11-2, the J call TRBJ1-1; D is possibly TRBD1 (6 bases). This CDR3 region has 15 residues. V lost 1 base, J lost 6 bases, and 15 bases lay in between. Germline CDR1 SGHAT, CDR2 FQNNGV. This chain's CDR3 is CASSLVVQGYPEAFF. CDR3 bases: TGTGCCAGCAGCTTAGTGGTTCAGGGGTATCCTGAAGCTTTCTTT.

The rearrangement joins TRBV9 to TRBJ2-3, with 13 bases identical to TRBD2. J gave up 3 bases and V 6 bases, and 4 bases lay outside the gene matches. This CDR3 region has 15 residues. Germline CDR1 and CDR2: SGDLS and YYNGEE. The CDR3 loop reads CASNGLAGATDTQYF. Here the CDR3 DNA reads TGTGCCAGCAATGGACTAGCGGGAGCAACAGATACGCAGTATTTT.

The chain joins TRBV19 to TRBJ2-7; D perhaps matches TRBD2 (6 bases). The CDR3 sequence is 13 residues long. V lost 8 bases and J lost 4, with 15 bases in between. Germline CDR1 and CDR2: LNHDA and SQIVND (reference sequence). The CDR3 here is CASARGTNYEQYF. CDR3 in DNA: TGTGCCAGTGCGCGGGGCACCAATTACGAGCAGTACTTC. Complete variable domain (other parts from reference TRBV19 and TRBJ2-7): DGGITQSPKYLFRKEGQNVTLSCEQNLNHDAMYWYRQDPGQGLRLIYYSQIVNDFQKGDIAEGYSVSREKKESFPLTVTSAQKNPTAFYLCASARGTNYEQYFGPGTRLTVT.

The chain recombines TRBV6-5 with TRBJ2-7, with D hard to call. Germline CDR1 MNHEY, CDR2 SVGAGI. This CDR3 has 13 residues. V was pared by 2 bases and J by 0 bases, with 5 bases between. The CDR3 region is CASSYRSSYEQYF. As DNA, the CDR3 is TGTGCCAGCAGTTACCGGAGCTCCTACGAGCAGTACTTC.

The chain joins TRBV12-3 or TRBV12-4 to TRBJ1-2; TRBD1 matches 9 bases. The CDR3 contains 13 residues. The trim removed 7 bases at V and 8 bases at J, leaving 8 bases unmatched. DNA of the CDR3: TGTGCCAGCACAACAGGGGGCGAGGTGGGCTACACCTTC. Translated, it gives CASTTGGEVGYTF.

The chain links TRBV10-3 to TRBJ2-1; 8 positions match TRBD2. CDR1 and CDR2 from the germline V gene are ENHRY and SYGVKD. This CDR3 comprises 15 residues. V was pared by 3 bases and J by 5 bases, with 6 bases of the junction left unmatched. CDR3 sequence: CAISDRRGAHNEQFF. DNA of the CDR3: TGTGCCATCAGTGATCGGCGGGGGGCCCACAATGAGCAGTTCTTC.

In DNA, the CDR3 is TGTGCCAGCAGACCCGGGACAGGGTGGGAAAAACTGTTTTTT. This gives the protein CASRPGTGWEKLFF. V gene TRBV7-2 combines with J gene TRBJ1-4; TRBD1 matches at 9 bases. This CDR3 contains 14 residues. Losses at the gene ends were 6 bases for V and 8 bases for J; bases not matched to a gene: 7. Germline CDR1 reads SGHTA; CDR2 reads FQGNSA.

The chain combines TRBV4-3 with TRBJ1-4; TRBD1 matches at 7 bases. The CDR3 loop spans 22 amino acids. The J segment lost 0 bases and the V segment lost 3 bases, leaving 22 bases of the junction unmatched. The germline V gene has CDR1 LGHNA and CDR2 YSLEER. The CDR3 region is CASSQGLPRDSPFLTTNEKLFF. In DNA, the CDR3 is TGCGCCAGCAGCCAGGGGTTACCCCGGGACAGTCCTTTTCTAACAACTAATGAAAAACTGTTTTTT.

V usage is TRBV27 and J usage is TRBJ2-5; 8 positions agree with TRBD1. Per germline, CDR1 MNHEY and CDR2 SMNVEV (reference sequence). The J segment lost 5 bases and the V segment lost 2 bases, leaving 4 bases of the junction unmatched. The length of the CDR3 is 14 residues. The CDR3 region is CASSLQGAWETQYF. CDR3 coding DNA: TGTGCCAGCAGTTTACAGGGGGCGTGGGAGACCCAGTACTTC.

The gene calls are TRBV6-2 or TRBV6-3 and TRBJ1-2; D uncertain. CDR3 length: 16 residues. V gave up 2 bases and J gave up 1 base, with 14 bases separating them. Germline V gene data show CDR1 as MNHEY and CDR2 as SVGEGT. The CDR3 sequence: CASSYLSARSNYGYTF. The CDR3 coding sequence is TGTGCCAGCAGTTACCTTTCCGCCCGGAGTAACTATGGCTACACCTTC.

This clone was observed a few times. This sequence joins TRBV27 and TRBJ1-1; TRBD1 aligns across 9 bases. V lost 3 bases to trimming and J lost 7 bases; unmatched junction nucleotides: 6. The germline gives CDR1 MNHEY, CDR2 SMNVEV (reference sequence). The CDR3 has 14 amino acids. This CDR3 is CASSFSRQGGEAFF. As DNA, the CDR3 is TGTGCCAGCAGTTTTTCCCGACAGGGGGGTGAAGCTTTCTTT.

V and J are TRBV28 and TRBJ1-4; maybe TRBD1 (6 bases). Germline V CDR1 and CDR2: MDHEN, SYDVKM. The CDR3 length is 15 residues. With 4 bases removed from V and 0 bases from J, the gap between germline ends came to 9 bases. The CDR3 coding sequence is TGTGCCAGCAGTTCCAGACAGGCAACTAATGAAAAACTGTTTTTT. Residues: CASSSRQATNEKLFF.

J is TRBJ1-1 and V is TRBV5-1; D is possibly TRBD1 (6 bases). With 0 bases removed from V and 2 bases from J, the gap between germline ends came to 11 bases. This CDR3 is 15 amino acids long. CDR1 SGHRS and CDR2 YFSETQ come from the germline V gene. DNA for the CDR3: TGCGCCAGCAGCTTGGCTCCACAGGGTAACACTGAAGCTTTCTTT. It translates to CASSLAPQGNTEAFF.

V and J are TRBV4-1 and TRBJ2-4, with a possible D match to TRBD1 (5 bases). The length of the CDR3 is 14 residues. In germline, CDR1 is MGHRA, CDR2 YSYEKL. V shed 1 base and J shed 8 bases, with 12 bases lying between them. This chain's CDR3 is CASSQGTFVDIQYF. CDR3 DNA: TGCGCCAGCAGCCAAGGGACATTCGTAGACATTCAGTACTTC.

J is TRBJ1-1 and V is TRBV29-1; perhaps TRBD1 as D (6 bases). Trimming removed 3 bases from V and 8 bases from J, with 13 bases in between. This CDR3 contains 12 residues. Per germline, CDR1 SQVTM and CDR2 ANQGSEA. The DNA of the CDR3 is TGCAGCGTTGAGGCATCCGGGACAGAAGCTTTCTTT. Protein product: CSVEASGTEAFF.

The chain employs TRBV10-3 and TRBJ1-4, with TRBD1 matching over 7 bases. The V and J ends lost 0 bases and 0 bases, in that order; junction bases with no gene match: 1. CDR1 is ENHRY and CDR2 is SYGVKD in the germline V gene. The CDR3 consists of 16 residues. The CDR3: CAISESGQTTNEKLFF. The CDR3 DNA is TGTGCCATCAGTGAGTCGGGACAGACAACTAATGAAAAACTGTTTTTT.

The V call is TRBV5-8, the J call TRBJ1-1; the match to TRBD1 covers 8 bases. CDR3 size: 15 residues. Trimming took 0 bases from V and 5 from J; bases not matched to a gene: 6. Germline lookup yields CDR1 SGHTS and CDR2 YDEGEE. CDR3 amino acids: CASSLEARGRTEAFF. The CDR3 nucleotides read TGTGCCAGCAGCTTGGAGGCCAGGGGGCGGACTGAAGCTTTCTTT. The full variable domain, in which reference TRBV5-8 and TRBJ1-1 provide the parts outside the CDR3, is EAGVTQSPTHLIKTRGQQATLRCSPISGHTSVYWYQQALGLGLQFLLWYDEGEERNRGNFPPRFSGRQFPNYSSELNVNALELEDSALYLCASSLEARGRTEAFFGQGTRLTVV.

This chain joins TRBV5-5 and TRBJ1-5, with 7 positions matching TRBD1. This CDR3 comprises 15 residues. The V gene's germline CDR1 is SGHKS and CDR2 YYEKEE (reference sequence). The J segment lost 1 base and the V segment lost 4 bases, leaving 5 bases of the junction unmatched. The CDR3 bases are TGTGCCAGCAGCATGACAGGGCTAAGCAATCAGCCCCAGCATTTT. It translates to CASSMTGLSNQPQHF.

The chain has TRBV7-2 and TRBJ2-7; 7 nucleotides line up with TRBD1. Germline CDR1 reads SGHTA; CDR2 reads FQGNSA. The CDR3 runs 15 residues. Losses at the gene ends were 4 bases for V and 1 base for J; bases not matched to a gene: 7. CDR3 protein: CASSSAGTASYEQYF. The CDR3 DNA reads TGTGCCAGCAGCTCGGCCGGGACAGCTTCCTACGAGCAGTACTTC.

V is TRBV5-1 and J is TRBJ2-7, with TRBD1 matching over 7 bases. V lost 6 bases and J lost 5; bases outside the gene matches: 8. Germline loops: CDR1 SGHRS, CDR2 YFSETQ. The CDR3 contains 13 residues. The CDR3 bases are TGCGCCAGCAACCCACAGGGGTCTGACGAGCAGTACTTC. Translated, it gives CASNPQGSDEQYF.

Points on this clone: The sample has other DNA sequences that encode this CDR3 too. The CDR3 here is CASSLSDSNQPQHF. The CDR3 DNA sequence: TGTGCCAGCAGCTTGAGTGATAGCAATCAGCCCCAGCATTTT. This rearrangement joins TRBV11-2 to TRBJ1-5, with D unresolved. The CDR3 covers 14 residues. The V and J ends lost 3 bases and 0 bases respectively, with 6 bases between them. In germline, CDR1 is SGHAT, CDR2 FQNNGV.

The chain carries TRBV5-1 and TRBJ1-1, with 7 bases identical to TRBD1. Trimming took 4 bases from V and 1 from J; bases not matched to a gene: 7. The CDR3 is 15 amino acids. The germline V gene has CDR1 SGHRS and CDR2 YFSETQ. The CDR3 sequence is CASSTRDRKNTEAFF. DNA for the CDR3: TGCGCCAGCAGCACTCGGGACAGAAAGAACACTGAAGCTTTCTTT. Variable domain in full (rest from reference TRBV5-1 and TRBJ1-1): KAGVTQTPRYLIKTRGQQVTLSCSPISGHRSVSWYQQTPGQGLQFLFEYFSETQRNKGNFPGRFSGRQFSNSRSEMNVSTLELGDSALYLCASSTRDRKNTEAFFGQGTRLTVV.